This T cell receptor beta chain was recovered during a study of blood T cell repertoires in COVID-19. Study information: The study drew acute and convalescent COVID-19 samples from the United States, Italy and Spain. PBMCs, B-cell-depleted T cells, or T cells were the source of the cDNA or gDNA that made up the material.

Germline V gene data show CDR1 as SGHRS and CDR2 as YFSETQ. The CDR3 contains 14 residues. Points on this clone: A read error may account for a junction end that differs from germline.

Methods used by the authors: Reference gene primer amplification gave estimated nucleated cell counts. Using immunoSEQ multiplex PCR, the repertoire was profiled, and TCRdb retains in-frame clones only, with some absent. V, J and clone size were drawn from that table, and D and trimming were deduced from the DNA. The sample lists 250,000 to 350,000 clones; around 91% were seen once. The TCR sequence derives from a woman aged 60 to 75 with acute or convalescent COVID-19. J is TRBJ2-7 and V is TRBV5-1; 10 bases fit TRBD1. The sample taken for sequencing was peripheral blood. CDR3 loop: CASSSGQGTREEYF. The CDR3, as DNA: TGCGCCAGCAGCTCGGGACAGGGGACTCGCGAGGAGTACTTC. Complete variable domain (other parts from reference TRBV5-1 and TRBJ2-7): KAGVTQTPRYLIKTRGQQVTLSCSPISGHRSVSWYQQTPGQGLQFLFEYFSETQRNKGNFPGRFSGRQFSNSRSEMNVSTLELGDSALYLCASSSGQGTREEYFGPGTRLTVT.